A selection of T cell receptor beta chains follows, all from one sample in a study of CD8+CD57+ T cells in acquired aplastic anemia. Each CDR3 protein is one row after TCRdb ran MiXCR on the reads. Of approximately 130,000 distinct CDR3 sequences in the sample, 55% to 60% were seen once. The sample was sorted CD4+, CD8+, or CD8+CD57+ T cells (not recorded which) from PBMCs. These receptors were obtained from a human donor with aplastic anemia. Each CDR3 is given with its conserved first and last residue. The order of the fields is J gene, clone size, V gene, D gene, CDR3 protein, CDR3 DNA. A D gene is named only where the DNA matches it firmly. Size is stated for part of the rows, as once, few or many counts, or as a class when the clone is expanded.

j_gene: TRBJ2-1; abundance: -; v_gene: TRBV29-1; d_gene: -; CDR3aa: CSVETGGYNEQFF; CDR3nt: TGCAGCGTTGAAACAGGCGGATACAATGAGCAGTTCTTC
j_gene: TRBJ2-3; abundance: many; v_gene: TRBV5-1; d_gene: -; CDR3aa: CASSSRVQASTDTQYF; CDR3nt: TGCGCCAGCAGCTCCCGCGTTCAGGCAAGCACAGATACGCAGTATTTT
j_gene: TRBJ1-1; abundance: -; v_gene: TRBV29-1; d_gene: -; CDR3aa: CSVNRVNTEAFF; CDR3nt: TGCAGCGTGAACAGGGTGAACACTGAAGCTTTCTTT
j_gene: TRBJ2-3; abundance: -; v_gene: TRBV29-1; d_gene: -; CDR3aa: CSVEVSGPTQYF; CDR3nt: TGCAGCGTTGAAGTTTCAGGGCCTACGCAGTATTTT
j_gene: TRBJ2-7; abundance: few; v_gene: TRBV27; d_gene: TRBD1; CDR3aa: CASSPRQGTRYEQYF; CDR3nt: TGTGCCAGCAGTCCCAGACAGGGGACCCGCTACGAGCAGTACTTC
j_gene: TRBJ2-5; abundance: once; v_gene: TRBV7-9; d_gene: -; CDR3aa: CASSKGGGEYF; CDR3nt: TGTGCCAGCAGCAAGGGGGGTGGAGAGTACTTC
j_gene: TRBJ2-2; abundance: -; v_gene: TRBV2; d_gene: TRBD2; CDR3aa: CASIRLADTGELFF; CDR3nt: TGTGCCAGCATTCGACTAGCGGACACCGGGGAGCTGTTTTTT
j_gene: TRBJ1-6; abundance: few; v_gene: TRBV7-6; d_gene: -; CDR3aa: CASSLSVESPLHF; CDR3nt: TGTGCCAGCAGCTTGTCGGTAGAATCACCCCTCCACTTT
j_gene: TRBJ2-7; abundance: -; v_gene: TRBV29-1; d_gene: -; CDR3aa: CSVGSGVASYEQYF; CDR3nt: TGCAGCGTTGGGTCCGGGGTCGCTTCCTACGAGCAGTACTTC
j_gene: TRBJ1-4; abundance: -; v_gene: TRBV15; d_gene: -; CDR3aa: CATSREWTVLEDEKLFF; CDR3nt: TGTGCCACCAGCAGGGAATGGACAGTCTTGGAGGATGAAAAACTGTTTTTT
j_gene: TRBJ1-1; abundance: -; v_gene: TRBV6-5; d_gene: -; CDR3aa: CASTTNGKGSEAFF; CDR3nt: TGTGCCAGCACTACCAACGGTAAGGGCTCTGAAGCTTTCTTT
j_gene: TRBJ1-6; abundance: once; v_gene: TRBV12-3/TRBV12-4; d_gene: -; CDR3aa: CASSLSSYNSPLHF; CDR3nt: TGTGCCAGCAGTTTGAGCTCCTATAATTCACCCCTCCACTTT
j_gene: TRBJ2-7; abundance: once; v_gene: TRBV12-3/TRBV12-4; d_gene: -; CDR3aa: CASSPFGGSHYEQYF; CDR3nt: TGTGCCAGCAGCCCTTTCGGGGGCAGCCACTACGAGCAGTACTTC
j_gene: TRBJ2-7; abundance: -; v_gene: TRBV20-1; d_gene: -; CDR3aa: CSARDTQSYEQYF; CDR3nt: TGCAGTGCTAGAGATACCCAGAGTTACGAGCAGTACTTC
j_gene: TRBJ1-3; abundance: many; v_gene: TRBV13; d_gene: -; CDR3aa: CASSLGNVVSGNTIYF; CDR3nt: TGTGCCAGCAGCTTAGGCAATGTTGTCTCTGGAAACACCATATATTTT
j_gene: TRBJ1-5; abundance: -; v_gene: TRBV15; d_gene: -; CDR3aa: CATSREDTRQLNQPQHF; CDR3nt: TGTGCCACCAGCAGAGAAGATACAAGACAGCTCAATCAGCCCCAGCATTTT
j_gene: TRBJ2-3; abundance: few; v_gene: TRBV24-1; d_gene: -; CDR3aa: CATSDARSTDTQYF; CDR3nt: TGTGCCACCAGTGACGCTAGGAGCACAGATACGCAGTATTTT
j_gene: TRBJ2-3; abundance: -; v_gene: TRBV2; d_gene: TRBD1; CDR3aa: CASRARTGGADTQYF; CDR3nt: TGTGCCAGCAGGGCCCGGACAGGGGGTGCAGATACGCAGTATTTT
j_gene: TRBJ1-1; abundance: -; v_gene: TRBV11-1; d_gene: TRBD1; CDR3aa: CASSPEPGQSFSEAFF; CDR3nt: TGTGCCAGCAGCCCCGAGCCGGGACAGAGTTTCTCTGAAGCTTTCTTT
j_gene: TRBJ2-1; abundance: many; v_gene: TRBV7-9; d_gene: -; CDR3aa: CASSISDGSSYNEQFF; CDR3nt: TGTGCCAGCAGCATTTCGGACGGCAGCTCCTACAATGAGCAGTTCTTC
j_gene: TRBJ2-1; abundance: many; v_gene: TRBV25-1; d_gene: -; CDR3aa: CASSALLGVGGGRTQQFF; CDR3nt: TGTGCCAGCAGTGCTCTTCTGGGAGTGGGCGGGGGCCGAACCCAACAGTTCTTC
j_gene: TRBJ2-3; abundance: many; v_gene: TRBV20-1; d_gene: -; CDR3aa: CSASSSSSTDTQYF; CDR3nt: TGCAGTGCTAGTAGCTCGTCTAGCACAGATACGCAGTATTTT
j_gene: TRBJ2-3; abundance: -; v_gene: TRBV20-1; d_gene: TRBD2; CDR3aa: CSAWGSGSDTQYF; CDR3nt: TGCAGTGCTTGGGGTAGCGGGAGTGATACGCAGTATTTT
j_gene: TRBJ2-7; abundance: many; v_gene: TRBV5-6; d_gene: -; CDR3aa: CASSPAANEQYF; CDR3nt: TGTGCCAGCAGCCCGGCGGCTAACGAGCAGTACTTC
j_gene: TRBJ1-2; abundance: many; v_gene: TRBV29-1; d_gene: -; CDR3aa: CSVMAAPNYGYTF; CDR3nt: TGCAGCGTCATGGCCGCTCCTAACTATGGCTACACCTTC
j_gene: TRBJ2-7; abundance: once; v_gene: TRBV5-5; d_gene: TRBD1; CDR3aa: CASSLHDRGYEQYF; CDR3nt: TGTGCCAGCAGCCTTCACGACAGGGGCTACGAGCAGTACTTC
j_gene: TRBJ2-3; abundance: -; v_gene: TRBV15; d_gene: -; CDR3aa: CATSRPQGF; CDR3nt: TGTGCCACCAGCAGACCCCAGGGTTTT
j_gene: TRBJ2-1; abundance: few; v_gene: TRBV15; d_gene: TRBD2; CDR3aa: CATSRGGGVGQFF; CDR3nt: TGTGCCACCAGCAGAGGGGGAGGGGTTGGGCAGTTCTTC
j_gene: TRBJ2-7; abundance: -; v_gene: TRBV20-1; d_gene: TRBD2; CDR3aa: CSARDRASGAYEQYF; CDR3nt: TGCAGTGCTAGAGATCGGGCTAGCGGAGCCTACGAGCAGTACTTC
j_gene: TRBJ2-1; abundance: -; v_gene: TRBV10-3; d_gene: -; CDR3aa: CAISESRGGSYNEQFF; CDR3nt: TGTGCCATCAGTGAGTCGAGGGGGGGATCCTACAATGAGCAGTTCTTC
j_gene: TRBJ2-7; abundance: -; v_gene: TRBV15; d_gene: -; CDR3aa: CATSRTGTLAYEQYF; CDR3nt: TGTGCCACCAGCAGAACCGGGACACTCGCCTACGAGCAGTACTTC
j_gene: TRBJ2-7; abundance: -; v_gene: TRBV24-1; d_gene: TRBD2; CDR3aa: CATSRPLAGAYEQYF; CDR3nt: TGTGCCACCAGTCGACCCTTAGCGGGGGCCTACGAGCAGTACTTC
j_gene: TRBJ2-7; abundance: -; v_gene: TRBV2; d_gene: TRBD1; CDR3aa: CASSRTGTGGHEQYF; CDR3nt: TGTGCCAGCAGCCGGACCGGGACAGGGGGCCACGAGCAGTACTTC
j_gene: TRBJ1-5; abundance: -; v_gene: TRBV20-1; d_gene: -; CDR3aa: CSARVPGTGNQPQHF; CDR3nt: TGCAGTGCTAGGGTCCCCGGGACGGGCAATCAGCCCCAGCATTTT
j_gene: TRBJ2-3; abundance: -; v_gene: TRBV10-1; d_gene: TRBD1; CDR3aa: CASINMDRGHF; CDR3nt: TGCGCCAGCATTAATATGGACAGGGGGCATTTT
j_gene: TRBJ2-2; abundance: many; v_gene: TRBV12-3/TRBV12-4; d_gene: -; CDR3aa: CASSLVGRTGELFF; CDR3nt: TGTGCCAGCAGTTTAGTAGGGAGGACCGGGGAGCTGTTTTTT
j_gene: TRBJ1-1; abundance: -; v_gene: TRBV29-1; d_gene: -; CDR3aa: CSVWKNTEAFF; CDR3nt: TGCAGCGTTTGGAAGAACACTGAAGCTTTCTTT
j_gene: TRBJ2-7; abundance: many; v_gene: TRBV12-3/TRBV12-4; d_gene: -; CDR3aa: CASSSIGTGNYEQYF; CDR3nt: TGTGCCAGCAGTTCTATAGGGACCGGTAACTACGAGCAGTACTTC
j_gene: TRBJ2-7; abundance: -; v_gene: TRBV2; d_gene: -; CDR3aa: CASSEALGSYEQYF; CDR3nt: TGTGCCAGCAGTGAAGCGCTGGGCTCCTACGAGCAGTACTTC
j_gene: TRBJ2-5; abundance: -; v_gene: TRBV20-1; d_gene: TRBD1; CDR3aa: CSAWTGVETQYF; CDR3nt: TGCAGTGCTTGGACAGGGGTCGAGACCCAGTACTTC
j_gene: TRBJ2-1; abundance: -; v_gene: TRBV5-1; d_gene: TRBD2; CDR3aa: CASSLEGLAGGWYNEQFF; CDR3nt: TGCGCCAGCAGCTTGGAAGGACTAGCGGGAGGATGGTACAATGAGCAGTTCTTC
j_gene: TRBJ2-7; abundance: once; v_gene: TRBV19; d_gene: -; CDR3aa: CASSIAVGRIYEQYF; CDR3nt: TGTGCCAGTAGTATAGCCGTCGGAAGGATTTACGAGCAGTACTTC
j_gene: TRBJ2-7; abundance: -; v_gene: TRBV5-1; d_gene: TRBD2; CDR3aa: CASSLSGGPSHEQYF; CDR3nt: TGCGCCAGCAGCTTGAGCGGGGGGCCCTCCCACGAGCAGTACTTC